A single sample is the source of the 30 T cell receptor beta chains below, sequenced in a study of CD8+ T cells in alopecia areata. Individuals with alopecia areata gave both lesional scalp punch biopsies and peripheral blood for collection. Extraction and reverse transcription of RNA yielded cDNA as the sequencing template. Profiled with immunoSEQ multiplex PCR; TCRdb holds only in-frame clones, not every one. The table shows 5,700 or so clones, with roughly 64% occurring only once. The sample here was skin, taken at week 0. The receptors derive from a human donor with alopecia areata.

The J gene is TRBJ2-3, the V gene TRBV7-9; D tentatively reads TRBD1 or TRBD2 (5 bases each). This CDR3 comprises 17 residues. Germline assignment: CDR1 SEHNR and CDR2 FQNEAQ (reference sequence). V was cut by 1 base and J by 6 bases, with 20 bases left in between. The CDR3 bases are TGTGCCAGCAGCTTAGTATCTAAGGGATCGAGGGGCGATACGCAGTATTTT. Translated: CASSLVSKGSRGDTQYF.

The V call is TRBV2, the J call TRBJ2-3; 8 nucleotides match TRBD2. The CDR3 is 13 amino acids. Trimming cost V 10 bases and J 4 bases; bases outside gene matches: 7. CDR1 and CDR2 (germline): SNHLY, FYNNEI. CDR3 amino acids: CATGGPFSDTQYF. CDR3 sequence (DNA): TGTGCCACGGGGGGGCCTTTCTCAGATACGCAGTATTTT.

In this sample, this clone turned up a few times. The V and J genes are TRBV4-1 and TRBJ2-3; tentative D call: TRBD2 (6 bases). The length of the CDR3 is 19 residues. Germline values: CDR1 MGHRA, CDR2 YSYEKL. The germline V and J ends were trimmed by 0 bases and 2 bases, with 21 bases remaining between them. In DNA form, the CDR3 reads TGCGCCAGCAGCCAAGATCCTCGGACTAAGGCGTCGACCACAGATACGCAGTATTTT. Encoded protein: CASSQDPRTKASTTDTQYF.

The chain combines TRBV6-5 with TRBJ2-7, with D possibly being TRBD2 (6 bases). CDR1 and CDR2 (germline): MNHEY, SVGAGI. The CDR3 consists of 15 residues. V lost 3 bases and J 3 bases, leaving 15 bases between the germline ends. CDR3 amino acids: CASSYSRLAFYEQYF. CDR3 in DNA: TGTGCCAGCAGTTATTCGCGTCTAGCGTTCTACGAGCAGTACTTC.

This clone has more than one count but fewer than ten. The chain couples TRBV7-9 to TRBJ2-4, with D possibly TRBD1 on 5 matching bases. This CDR3 is 17 amino acids long. V lost 3 bases to trimming and J lost 8 bases, with 23 bases between them. The germline V gene encodes CDR1 SEHNR and CDR2 FQNEAQ (reference sequence). CDR3 sequence (DNA): TGTGCCAGCAGCTTGACAAGTGGGGCGCCGCCAGGAGACATTCAGTACTTC. It translates to CASSLTSGAPPGDIQYF.

This rearrangement joins TRBV18 to TRBJ1-2; a weak D match, TRBD1 (5 bases). The CDR3 consists of 14 residues. Trimming cost V 6 bases and J 2 bases, with 13 bases left between them. CDR1 is KGHSH and CDR2 is LQKENI in the germline V gene. The CDR3 nucleotides are TGTGCCAGCTCCCCGGCAGGGAACAACTATGGCTACACCTTC. This codes for CASSPAGNNYGYTF. Full variable domain (remainder filled in from reference TRBV18 and TRBJ1-2): NAGVMQNPRHLVRRRGQEARLRCSPMKGHSHVYWYRQLPEEGLKFMVYLQKENIIDESGMPKERFSAEFPKEGPSILRIQQVVRGDSAAYFCASSPAGNNYGYTFGSGTRLTVV.

This clone was observed a handful of times. This sequence joins TRBV19 and TRBJ1-3; 7 bases align to TRBD1. Germline values: CDR1 LNHDA, CDR2 SQIVND (reference sequence). V shed 6 bases, J shed 1 base, and the junction held 3 bases outside the gene matches. The CDR3 sequence is 14 residues long. In nucleotides, the CDR3 is TGTGCCAGTAGCCGGACAGGTTCTGGAAACACCATATATTTT. It encodes CASSRTGSGNTIYF.

This chain links TRBV5-6 with TRBJ1-1; D remains ambiguous. From germline, CDR1 is SGHDT and CDR2 YYEEEE. This CDR3 has 13 amino acids. Trimming removed 4 bases at V and 0 bases at J, with 7 bases between. The CDR3 loop reads CASSQRMNTEAFF. CDR3 nucleotides: TGTGCCAGCAGCCAACGGATGAACACTGAAGCTTTCTTT.

Comments on this clone: One end of the junction is discordant with germline, which a read error may explain. The chain uses TRBV5-1 and TRBJ1-1, with 7 bases lining up with TRBD1. Germline V gene lookup returns CDR1 SGHRS and CDR2 YFSETQ. This CDR3 is built from 16 residues. The CDR3 here is CARSVGAGGTSWEAFF. CDR3 nucleotide sequence: TGCGCCCGCAGCGTGGGGGCAGGGGGTACTTCATGGGAAGCTTTCTTT. Variable domain in full (rest from reference TRBV5-1 and TRBJ1-1): KAGVTQTPRYLIKTRGQQVTLSCSPISGHRSVSWYQQTPGQGLQFLFEYFSETQRNKGNFPGRFSGRQFSNSRSEMNVSTLELGDSALYLCARSVGAGGTSWEAFFGQGTRLTVV.

This chain uses TRBV6-1 with TRBJ1-4, with 7 bases identical to TRBD1. With V trimmed by 6 bases and J by 10 bases, 2 bases remained unmatched. The CDR3 has 11 residues. Germline V gene data show CDR1 as MNHNS and CDR2 as SASEGT. CDR3 DNA: TGTGCCAGCAGCCAGGGGGGAAAACTGTTTTTT. Translation: CASSQGGKLFF.

V is TRBV7-2 and J is TRBJ2-7; 9 nucleotides align to TRBD2. Germline V gene lookup returns CDR1 SGHTA and CDR2 FQGNSA. This CDR3 spans 17 amino acids. With V trimmed by 1 base and J by 4 bases, 11 bases remained unmatched. The CDR3: CASSLEGDLAGPYEQYF. CDR3 DNA sequence: TGTGCCAGCAGCTTAGAGGGCGACCTAGCGGGGCCTTACGAGCAGTACTTC.

The table lists this clone with a few counts. The chain links TRBV7-2 to TRBJ2-3; 15 bases line up with TRBD2. J lost 3 bases, V lost 5 bases, and 3 bases had no gene match. In germline, CDR1 is SGHTA, CDR2 FQGNSA. This CDR3 spans 16 amino acids. CDR3 protein: CASSKGTSGGTDTQYF. The CDR3 DNA follows: TGTGCCAGCAGCAAAGGGACTAGCGGGGGGACAGATACGCAGTATTTT. The full variable domain, completed using reference TRBV7-2 and TRBJ2-3, is GAGVSQSPSNKVTEKGKDVELRCDPISGHTALYWYRQSLGQGLEFLIYFQGNSAPDKSGLPSDRFSAERTGGSVSTLTIQRTQQEDSAVYLCASSKGTSGGTDTQYFGPGTRLTVL.

J is TRBJ1-5 and V is TRBV19; D call uncertain. The CDR3 totals 12 residues. V lost 4 bases and J lost 8, with 9 bases in between. Germline V gives CDR1 LNHDA, CDR2 SQIVND (reference sequence). CDR3: CASSRALEPQHF. The CDR3 DNA sequence: TGTGCCAGTAGTAGGGCGTTAGAGCCCCAGCATTTT.

This clone was observed a single time. The rearrangement uses TRBV2 and TRBJ1-2; D is possibly TRBD1 (5 bases). Germline-derived CDR1 and CDR2 are SNHLY and FYNNEI. This CDR3 comprises 13 residues. V was pared by 6 bases and J by 7 bases, with 15 bases between. CDR3 protein: CASRGDGLFGYTF. CDR3 DNA: TGTGCCAGCAGGGGGGACGGTTTGTTTGGCTACACCTTC.

The genes are TRBV6-1 and TRBJ1-4; no clear D. The germline V gene encodes CDR1 MNHNS and CDR2 SASEGT. V dropped 2 bases and J dropped 13 bases, with 14 bases sitting between them. The CDR3 spans 13 residues. The CDR3 nucleotides read TGTGCCAGCAGTGAATCGGCCGGAAGGAGACTGTTTTTT. Translating gives CASSESAGRRLFF.

The CDR3 loop reads CAISDRTNYGYTF. Written as DNA, the CDR3 is TGTGCCATCAGTGACAGAACTAACTATGGCTACACCTTC. The genes are TRBV10-3 and TRBJ1-2, with unresolved D. Between the trimmed V and J ends, which lost 3 bases and 0 bases, there was a span of 5 bases. CDR3 length: 13 amino acids. Germline loops: CDR1 ENHRY, CDR2 SYGVKD.

The chain joins TRBV10-3 to TRBJ2-7; D possibly corresponds to TRBD2 (5 bases). Germline V CDR1 and CDR2: ENHRY, SYGVKD. The CDR3 runs to 13 residues. V was cut by 2 bases and J by 4 bases, with 9 bases left in between. The CDR3 is CAISESGVYEQYF. In DNA, the CDR3 is TGTGCCATCAGTGAGAGCGGAGTTTACGAGCAGTACTTC.

This clone came up a few times. This chain links TRBV10-3 with TRBJ2-7; D not certain. V was shortened by 10 bases and J by 2 bases, with 27 bases between the two germline ends. The CDR3 length is 17 residues. From germline, CDR1 is ENHRY and CDR2 SYGVKD. CDR3 protein: CATLGRLIIAGPYEQYF. CDR3 in DNA: TGTGCCACCCTCGGTAGGTTAATCATCGCTGGGCCCTACGAGCAGTACTTC.

The chain links TRBV7-3 to TRBJ2-3, with D unclear. The CDR3 runs 15 residues. Germline lookup yields CDR1 SGHTA and CDR2 FQGTGA. Trimming pared 3 bases from V and 0 bases from J, leaving 10 bases between. CDR3 sequence reads: CASSFEVGSTDTQYF. CDR3 coding DNA: TGTGCCAGCAGCTTCGAAGTTGGGAGCACAGATACGCAGTATTTT. Complete variable domain (other parts from reference TRBV7-3 and TRBJ2-3): GAGVSQTPSNKVTEKGKYVELRCDPISGHTALYWYRQSLGQGPEFLIYFQGTGAADDSGLPNDRFFAVRPEGSVSTLKIQRTERGDSAVYLCASSFEVGSTDTQYFGPGTRLTVL.

This chain links TRBV6-6 with TRBJ1-3; TRBD1 matches at 7 bases. CDR1 and CDR2 (germline): MNHNY, SVGAGI (reference sequence). J was trimmed by 6 bases and V by 5 bases; bases with no gene match: 7. This CDR3 has 14 amino acids. CDR3 sequence (DNA): TGTGCCAGCAGTAGACAGGGAAGGGAAAACACCATATATTTT. Amino acid sequence: CASSRQGRENTIYF.

V is TRBV27 and J is TRBJ2-7, with 7 nucleotides matching TRBD2. Germline CDR1 MNHEY, CDR2 SMNVEV (reference sequence). The trim removed 10 bases at V and 0 bases at J, leaving 9 bases unmatched. The CDR3 consists of 14 residues. The CDR3 bases are TGTGCCACCAGAGCGGGGCTGAGCTCCTACGAGCAGTACTTC. Protein sequence: CATRAGLSSYEQYF.

Concerning this clone: It may be a read error: a sequence one base away is much more abundant. This CDR3 reads CACSPQGGDHQETQYF. The CDR3 bases are TGTGCCTGCAGCCCCCAAGGAGGCGACCACCAAGAGACCCAGTACTTC. This chain joins TRBV5-8 and TRBJ2-5; possible D gene TRBD2, 5 bases. Germline CDR1 and CDR2: SGHTS and YDEGEE. This CDR3 comprises 16 residues.

This clone was observed a handful of times. V and J are TRBV9 and TRBJ2-2; D gene uncertain. The CDR3 consists of 14 residues. Per germline, CDR1 SGDLS and CDR2 YYNGEE. Deletions cut 2 bases from V and 0 bases from J, with 5 bases between. CDR3 residues: CASSVRANTGELFF. DNA for the CDR3: TGTGCCAGCAGCGTCCGGGCGAACACCGGGGAGCTGTTTTTT.

This chain joins TRBV29-1 and TRBJ2-3; 9 bases are a match to TRBD2. Looked up from germline, CDR1 is SQVTM and CDR2 is ANQGSEA. This CDR3 comprises 16 residues. Germline trimming cut 5 bases from V and 5 bases from J; bases unmatched to any gene: 14. The CDR3 coding sequence is TGCAGCGTTAGTAAGGGTGGCGGGGGGGCAGGAGATACGCAGTATTTT. Its protein is CSVSKGGGGAGDTQYF.

The V gene is TRBV7-8, the J gene TRBJ1-1; TRBD1 might be the D (5 bases). The CDR3 length is 14 residues. Deletions cut 5 bases from V and 5 bases from J, with 15 bases between. Germline V gene sequence: CDR1 SGHVS, CDR2 FQNEAQ. The CDR3 DNA is TGTGCCAGCAGCCCCATGCCAGGGTTTACTGAAGCTTTCTTT. Encoded protein: CASSPMPGFTEAFF.

This rearrangement joins TRBV5-4 to TRBJ2-7; weak D call: TRBD2 (7 bases). CDR1 and CDR2 from the germline V gene are SGHNT and YYREEE (reference sequence). The CDR3 has 17 residues. Trimming took 0 bases from V and 0 from J, leaving 16 bases between them. CDR3: CASSLGVTGGLSYEQYF. Written as DNA, the CDR3 is TGTGCCAGCAGCTTGGGGGTGACGGGGGGCCTCTCCTACGAGCAGTACTTC.

This clone was counted only a few times. The chain links TRBV5-8 to TRBJ1-1, with D perhaps TRBD1 (5 bases). The CDR3 sequence is 15 residues long. The germline V and J ends were trimmed by 4 bases and 0 bases, with 13 bases remaining between them. Germline CDR1 reads SGHTS; CDR2 reads YDEGEE. The chain's CDR3 is CASSRGVRMNTEAFF. In nucleotides, the CDR3 is TGTGCCAGCAGCAGGGGTGTTAGGATGAACACTGAAGCTTTCTTT.

J is TRBJ2-5 and V is TRBV5-5; D assignment may be TRBD1 or TRBD2 (6 bases each). Per germline, CDR1 SGHKS and CDR2 YYEKEE (reference sequence). This CDR3 is 13 amino acids long. V lost 1 base, J lost 4 bases, and 8 bases lay in between. The CDR3 sequence: CASSLWGAETQYF. The CDR3 DNA sequence: TGTGCCAGCAGCTTGTGGGGGGCAGAGACCCAGTACTTC.

The CDR3 DNA is TGTGCTAGTGGCCGGGACGAGTTTTCCACTGAAGCTTTCTTT. It encodes CASGRDEFSTEAFF. The chain joins TRBV12-5 to TRBJ1-1; D possibly corresponds to TRBD1 (5 bases). The germline V gene has CDR1 LGHNT and CDR2 FRNRAP. Trimming took off 6 bases at V and 4 bases at J, with 15 bases between the two ends. CDR3 length: 14 amino acids.

The V and J genes are TRBV7-2 and TRBJ2-3, with TRBD1 identical over 10 bases. Per the germline V gene, CDR1 is SGHTA and CDR2 is FQGNSA. The CDR3 runs to 15 residues. The V and J ends lost 5 bases and 6 bases, in that order; junction bases with no gene match: 8. This CDR3 reads CASSLGQGDLDTQYF. In nucleotides, the CDR3 is TGTGCCAGCAGCCTAGGACAGGGGGATCTGGATACGCAGTATTTT.